The clone carrying this T cell receptor beta chain was recorded once. This record belongs to a study of shared clonotypes between healthy human individuals. Losses at the gene ends were 0 bases for V and 0 bases for J; bases not matched to a gene: 5. The length of the CDR3 is 17 residues. Germline V gene data show CDR1 as LGHNA and CDR2 as YSLEER. The repertoire was sequenced with immunoSEQ multiplex PCR; TCRdb's copy has only in-frame clones and lacks some. This table has 2 million to 2.5 million clones, approximately 96% appearing once. The V gene is TRBV4-3, the J gene TRBJ2-1, with 7 bases aligning to TRBD2. The clonotype was recovered from a man younger than 30 in good health. The specimen sequenced was naive CD4+ T cells sorted from blood. The subset was: CD45RA+ positively selected. The CDR3 reads CASSQESGGSSYNEQFF. CDR3 DNA: TGCGCCAGCAGCCAAGAGTCCGGCGGGAGCTCCTACAATGAGCAGTTCTTC.